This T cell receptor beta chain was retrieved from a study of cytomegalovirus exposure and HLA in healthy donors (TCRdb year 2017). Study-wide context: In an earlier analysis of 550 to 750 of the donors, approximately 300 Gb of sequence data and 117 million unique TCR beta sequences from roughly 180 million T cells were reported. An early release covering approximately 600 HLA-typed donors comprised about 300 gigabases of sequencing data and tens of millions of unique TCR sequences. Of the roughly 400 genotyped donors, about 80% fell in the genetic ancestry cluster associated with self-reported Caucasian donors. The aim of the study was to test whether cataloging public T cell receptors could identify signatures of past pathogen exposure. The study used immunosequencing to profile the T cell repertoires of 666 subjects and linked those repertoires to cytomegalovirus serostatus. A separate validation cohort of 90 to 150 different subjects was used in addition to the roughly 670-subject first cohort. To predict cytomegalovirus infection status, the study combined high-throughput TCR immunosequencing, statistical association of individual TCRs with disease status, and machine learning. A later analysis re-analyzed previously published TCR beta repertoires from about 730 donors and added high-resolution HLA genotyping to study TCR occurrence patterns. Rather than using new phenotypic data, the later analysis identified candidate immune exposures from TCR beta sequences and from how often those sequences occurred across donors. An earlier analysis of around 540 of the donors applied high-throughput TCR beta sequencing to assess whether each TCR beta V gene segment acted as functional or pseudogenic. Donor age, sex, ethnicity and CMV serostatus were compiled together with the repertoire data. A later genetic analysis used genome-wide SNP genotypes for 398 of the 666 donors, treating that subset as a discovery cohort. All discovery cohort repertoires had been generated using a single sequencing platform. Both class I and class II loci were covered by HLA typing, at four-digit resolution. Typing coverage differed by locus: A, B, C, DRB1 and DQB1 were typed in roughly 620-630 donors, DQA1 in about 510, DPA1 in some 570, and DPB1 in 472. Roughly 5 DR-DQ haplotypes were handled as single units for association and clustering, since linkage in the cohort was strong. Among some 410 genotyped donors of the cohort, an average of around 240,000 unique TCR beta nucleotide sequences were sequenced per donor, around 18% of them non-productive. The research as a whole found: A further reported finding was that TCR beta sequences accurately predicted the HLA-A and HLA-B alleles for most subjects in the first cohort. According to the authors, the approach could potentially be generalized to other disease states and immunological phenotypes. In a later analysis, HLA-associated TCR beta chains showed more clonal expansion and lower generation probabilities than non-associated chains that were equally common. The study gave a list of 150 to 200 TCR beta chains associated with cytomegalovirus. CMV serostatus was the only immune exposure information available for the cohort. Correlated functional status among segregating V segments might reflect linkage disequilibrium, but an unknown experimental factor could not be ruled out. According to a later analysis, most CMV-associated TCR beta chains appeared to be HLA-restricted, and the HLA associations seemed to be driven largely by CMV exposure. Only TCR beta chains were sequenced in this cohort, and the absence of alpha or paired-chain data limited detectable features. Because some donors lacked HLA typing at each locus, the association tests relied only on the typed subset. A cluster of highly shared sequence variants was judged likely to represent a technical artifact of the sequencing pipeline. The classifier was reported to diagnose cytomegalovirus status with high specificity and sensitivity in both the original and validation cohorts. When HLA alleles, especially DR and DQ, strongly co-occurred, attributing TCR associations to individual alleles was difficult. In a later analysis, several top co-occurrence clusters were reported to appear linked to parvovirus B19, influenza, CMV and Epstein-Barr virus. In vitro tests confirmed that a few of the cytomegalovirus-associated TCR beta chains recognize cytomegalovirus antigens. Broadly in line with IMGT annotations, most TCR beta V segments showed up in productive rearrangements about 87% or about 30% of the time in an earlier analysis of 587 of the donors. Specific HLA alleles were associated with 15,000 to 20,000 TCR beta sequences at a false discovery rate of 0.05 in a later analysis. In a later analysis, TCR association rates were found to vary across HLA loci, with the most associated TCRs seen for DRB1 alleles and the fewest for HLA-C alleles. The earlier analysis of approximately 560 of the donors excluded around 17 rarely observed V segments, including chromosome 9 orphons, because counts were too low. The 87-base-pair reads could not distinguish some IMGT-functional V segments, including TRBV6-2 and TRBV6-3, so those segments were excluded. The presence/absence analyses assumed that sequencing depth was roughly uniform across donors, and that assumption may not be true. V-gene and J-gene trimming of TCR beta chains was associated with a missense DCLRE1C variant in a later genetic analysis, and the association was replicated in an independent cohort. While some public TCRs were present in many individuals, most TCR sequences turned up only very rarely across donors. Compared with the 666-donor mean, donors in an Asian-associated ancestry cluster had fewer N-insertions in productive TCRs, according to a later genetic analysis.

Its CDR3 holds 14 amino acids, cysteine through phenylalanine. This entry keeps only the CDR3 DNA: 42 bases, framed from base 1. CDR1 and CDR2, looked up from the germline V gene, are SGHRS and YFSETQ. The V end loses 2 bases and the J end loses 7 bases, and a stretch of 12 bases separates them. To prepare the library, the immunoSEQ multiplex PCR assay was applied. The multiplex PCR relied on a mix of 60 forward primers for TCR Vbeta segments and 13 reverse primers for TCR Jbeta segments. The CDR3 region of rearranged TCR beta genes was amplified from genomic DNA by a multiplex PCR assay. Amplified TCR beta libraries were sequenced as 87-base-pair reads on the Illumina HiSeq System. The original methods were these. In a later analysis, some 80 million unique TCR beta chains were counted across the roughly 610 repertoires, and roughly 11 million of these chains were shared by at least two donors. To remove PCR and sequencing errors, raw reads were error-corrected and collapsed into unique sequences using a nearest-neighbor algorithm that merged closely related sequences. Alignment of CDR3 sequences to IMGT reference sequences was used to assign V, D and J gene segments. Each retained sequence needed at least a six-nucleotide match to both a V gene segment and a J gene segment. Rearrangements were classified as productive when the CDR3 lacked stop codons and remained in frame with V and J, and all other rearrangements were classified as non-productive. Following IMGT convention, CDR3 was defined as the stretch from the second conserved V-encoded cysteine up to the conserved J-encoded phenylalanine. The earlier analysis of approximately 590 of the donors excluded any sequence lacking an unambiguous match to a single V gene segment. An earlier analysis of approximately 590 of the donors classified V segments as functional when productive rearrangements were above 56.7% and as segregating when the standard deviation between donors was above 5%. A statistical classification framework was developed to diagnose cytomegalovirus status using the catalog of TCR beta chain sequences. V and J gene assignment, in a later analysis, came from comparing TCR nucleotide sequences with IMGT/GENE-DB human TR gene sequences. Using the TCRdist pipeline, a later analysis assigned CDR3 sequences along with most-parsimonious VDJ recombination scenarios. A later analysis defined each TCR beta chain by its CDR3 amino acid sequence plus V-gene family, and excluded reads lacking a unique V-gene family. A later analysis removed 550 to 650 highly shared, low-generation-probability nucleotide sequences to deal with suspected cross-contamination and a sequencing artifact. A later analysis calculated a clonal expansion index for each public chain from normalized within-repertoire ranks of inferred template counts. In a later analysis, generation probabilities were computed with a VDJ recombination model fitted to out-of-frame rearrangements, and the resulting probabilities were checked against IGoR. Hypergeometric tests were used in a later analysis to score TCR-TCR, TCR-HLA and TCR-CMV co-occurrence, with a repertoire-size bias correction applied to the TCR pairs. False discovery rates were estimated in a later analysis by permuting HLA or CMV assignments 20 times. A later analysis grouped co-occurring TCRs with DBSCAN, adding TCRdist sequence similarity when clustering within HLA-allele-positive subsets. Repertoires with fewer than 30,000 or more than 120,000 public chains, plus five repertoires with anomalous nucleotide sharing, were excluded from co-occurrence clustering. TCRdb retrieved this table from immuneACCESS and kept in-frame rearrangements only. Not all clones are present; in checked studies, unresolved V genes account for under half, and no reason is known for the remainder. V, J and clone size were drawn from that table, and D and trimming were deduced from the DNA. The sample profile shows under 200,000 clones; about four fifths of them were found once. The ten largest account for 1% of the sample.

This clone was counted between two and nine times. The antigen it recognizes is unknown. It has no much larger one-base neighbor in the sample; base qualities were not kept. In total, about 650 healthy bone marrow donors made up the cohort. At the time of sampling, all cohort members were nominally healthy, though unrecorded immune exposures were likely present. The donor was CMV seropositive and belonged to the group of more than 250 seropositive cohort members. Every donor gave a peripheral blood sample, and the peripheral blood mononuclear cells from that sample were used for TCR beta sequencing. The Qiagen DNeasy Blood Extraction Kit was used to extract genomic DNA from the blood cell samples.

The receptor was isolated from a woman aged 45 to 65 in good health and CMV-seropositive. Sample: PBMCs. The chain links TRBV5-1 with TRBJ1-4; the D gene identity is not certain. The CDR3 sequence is CASSFWASGEKLFF. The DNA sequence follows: TGCGCCAGCAGCTTTTGGGCATCAGGTGAAAAACTGTTTTTT.